These 12 T cell receptor beta chains were sequenced from one sample in a study of cytomegalovirus exposure and HLA in healthy donors. Researchers ran the PCR with 60 Vbeta and 13 Jbeta primers. The protocol was immunoSEQ multiplex PCR, while the TCRdb copy is restricted to in-frame clones and leaves out a portion. The sample records about 110,000 clones, 71% being singletons. The source material was PBMCs. These receptors were collected from a female donor in good health and CMV-seronegative.

The chain has TRBV11-2 and TRBJ2-7; D is perhaps TRBD1 (5 bases). Germline V gene data show CDR1 as SGHAT and CDR2 as FQNNGV. The germline V and J ends were trimmed by 4 bases and 6 bases, with 16 bases remaining between them. The CDR3 contains 14 residues. The CDR3 here is CASSSNRQIGEQYF. In DNA form, the CDR3 reads TGTGCCAGCAGCTCAAACAGACAGATAGGCGAGCAGTACTTC.

This chain uses TRBV6-5 with TRBJ2-7; 7 bases fit TRBD2. V dropped 4 bases and J dropped 2; count of bases not matched to a gene: 8. The germline gives CDR1 MNHEY, CDR2 SVGAGI. The CDR3 sequence is 15 residues long. CDR3 coding DNA: TGTGCCAGCAGTTTCTCCCGCGGGAGAACCTACGAGCAGTACTTC. It specifies CASSFSRGRTYEQYF.

The chain uses TRBV4-1 and TRBJ2-4; the D gene is possibly TRBD2 (5 bases). Trimming removed 4 bases from V and 4 bases from J, with 14 bases in between. The CDR3 extends over 15 amino acids. Germline lookup yields CDR1 MGHRA and CDR2 YSYEKL. The CDR3 DNA follows: TGCGCCAGCAGCCGCGGAGGCCTGGGGAAAAACATTCAGTACTTC. Translation gives CASSRGGLGKNIQYF.

The chain has TRBV6-5 and TRBJ1-5, with D unresolved. Per the germline V gene, CDR1 is MNHEY and CDR2 is SVGAGI. This CDR3 has 13 amino acids. V lost 2 bases and J 5 bases, leaving 7 bases between the germline ends. The CDR3 DNA reads TGTGCCAGCAGTTACGGGAGACATCAGCCCCAGCATTTT. Translated, it gives CASSYGRHQPQHF.

This clone was observed a handful of times. J is TRBJ2-3 and V is TRBV28, with D maybe TRBD2 (5 bases). The CDR3 loop spans 15 amino acids. Germline values: CDR1 MDHEN, CDR2 SYDVKM. The V end lost 6 bases, the J end lost 3 bases, and 16 bases lay between the germline ends. CDR3 nucleotide sequence: TGTGCCAGCAGCCCCTTGCGGGTGGGTACAGATACGCAGTATTTT. Translated: CASSPLRVGTDTQYF.

The CDR3 here is CASSLGTGGLETQYF. The CDR3 coding sequence is TGTGCCAGCAGCTTAGGGACAGGGGGCTTGGAGACCCAGTACTTC. The chain joins TRBV7-8 to TRBJ2-5, with TRBD1 identical over 11 bases. Losses at the gene ends were 1 base for V and 5 bases for J; bases not matched to a gene: 3. Germline lookup yields CDR1 SGHVS and CDR2 FQNEAQ. CDR3 length: 15 amino acids.

This clone turned up a few times. V and J are TRBV6-5 and TRBJ2-5; TRBD2 matches at 11 bases. The germline V gene has CDR1 MNHEY and CDR2 SVGAGI. This CDR3 comprises 15 residues. V lost 5 bases to trimming and J lost 2 bases; unmatched junction nucleotides: 4. The CDR3 region is CASSRIAGGQETQYF. The CDR3 DNA reads TGTGCCAGCAGTCGTATAGCGGGAGGGCAAGAGACCCAGTACTTC.

This chain connects TRBV10-1 to TRBJ2-1; TRBD2 might be the D (6 bases). V lost 0 bases and J lost 3, with 9 bases in between. Germline CDR1 is WNHNN and CDR2 is SYGVQD (reference sequence). The CDR3 covers 15 residues. CDR3 sequence reads: CASSESTGSYNEQFF. The CDR3 nucleotides are TGCGCCAGCAGTGAGTCTACCGGGAGCTACAATGAGCAGTTCTTC.

The chain carries TRBV12-5 and TRBJ2-1; 10 bases match TRBD2. Unmatched junction bases numbered 4, after V lost 2 bases and J lost 3 bases. The length of the CDR3 is 16 residues. Germline CDR1 and CDR2: LGHNT and FRNRAP. CDR3 DNA sequence: TGTGCTAGTGGTTTGACTAGCGGGACCAGCTACAATGAGCAGTTCTTC. This codes for CASGLTSGTSYNEQFF.

The rearrangement uses TRBV15 and TRBJ2-7; 7 positions match TRBD1. The trim removed 4 bases at V and 12 bases at J, leaving 9 bases unmatched. There are 12 residues in the CDR3. The germline V gene encodes CDR1 LNHNV and CDR2 YYDKDF (reference sequence). CDR3 in DNA: TGTGCCACCAGCACATCACAGGGGTTGCGGTACTTC. Encoded protein: CATSTSQGLRYF. The whole variable domain, filled in from reference TRBV15 and TRBJ2-7, reads DAMVIQNPRYQVTQFGKPVTLSCSQTLNHNVMYWYQQKSSQAPKLLFHYYDKDFNNEADTPDNFQSRRPNTSFCFLDIRSPGLGDTAMYLCATSTSQGLRYFGPGTRLTVT.

This clone has a handful of counts. V gene TRBV7-3 combines with J gene TRBJ2-1, with 7 bases that match TRBD2. The CDR3 runs 16 residues. J was trimmed by 8 bases and V by 1 base; bases with no gene match: 11. Looked up from germline, CDR1 is SGHTA and CDR2 is FQGTGA. CDR3: CASSLIAGQRRDEQFF. For the CDR3, the DNA is TGTGCCAGCAGCTTAATAGCGGGCCAAAGGAGGGATGAGCAGTTCTTC.

The genes are TRBV4-3 and TRBJ2-1; D perhaps matches TRBD1 (6 bases). Germline V gene data show CDR1 as LGHNA and CDR2 as YSLEER. V lost 1 base to trimming and J lost 5 bases, with 6 bases between them. The CDR3 totals 13 residues. In DNA, the CDR3 is TGCGCCAGCAGCCAAGCAGGGGACAATGAGCAGTTCTTC. Its translation: CASSQAGDNEQFF.